This T cell receptor (beta chain) is from a study of T cells in Graves' hyperthyroidism and ophthalmopathy. Trimming at V came to 10 bases and at J to 4 bases, leaving 6 bases not matched to a gene. CDR3 length equals 13 residues. Looked up from germline, CDR1 is MDHEN and CDR2 is SYDVKM. Worth noting for this clonotype: Its specificity is unknown.

Study-wide points: Ophthalmopathy was identified by the model a median around 5.9 months ahead of onset. Stable hyperthyroidism was told apart from ophthalmopathy by a model built on 13 V-J features.

Patients were excluded for uncontrolled infection, other autoimmune disease, pregnancy or lactation. Diagnostic decisions used clinical symptoms, serum thyroxine and TRAb, thyroid ultrasound and orbital computed tomography. TCR beta CDR3 regions were amplified from RNA. The study used the HTBI primer set for a first-round RT-PCR of the TCR CDR3. TCRdb used MiXCR to reprocess the multiplex PCR reads, holding one entry per CDR3 protein. The sample includes around 610,000 distinct CDR3 sequences, approximately 15% of them seen just once. This clonotype originated in a woman in her forties with Graves' ophthalmopathy. Input material: blood. V gene TRBV28 combines with J gene TRBJ2-5; 10 positions match TRBD1. The CDR3 DNA reads as TGTGCCACCGCGGGACAGGGGAGAGAGACCCAGTACTTC. Translation: CATAGQGRETQYF.